This T cell receptor (beta chain) was captured by sequencing in a study of vaccination and CD4 T cells after COVID-19. Across the whole study: Drawing of post-COVID samples took place a median roughly 92 days after diagnosis (range 35 to 161). For post-vaccine samples, collection took place a median approximately 77 days after dose two, ranging from 14 to 241.

Treatment defined: roughly 11-day PBMC culture with coronavirus spike peptide pools or control peptides (ViraFEST assay). The ViraFEST method relied on peptide pools to expand antigen-specific T cells, followed by TCR sequencing. Sequencing of DNA taken from cultured CD4+ T cells relied on the Oncomine TCR Beta short-read assay. MiXCR was run by TCRdb on the PCR reads, yielding one entry per CDR3 protein. The sample carries some 21,000 distinct CDR3 sequences, about 40% recorded once. In this sample, this clonotype turned up a few times. Its antigen is unknown. This specimen was CD4+ T cells from blood, cultured in vitro, taken before SARS-CoV-2 vaccination. This TCR came from a human donor who received a COVID-19 vaccine.

CDR3 DNA sequence: TGTGCCAGCAGTAGGACACGGCGTTACACTGAAGCTTTCTTT. Amino acid sequence: CASSRTRRYTEAFF. The chain uses TRBV12-3 or TRBV12-4 and TRBJ1-1; D is possibly TRBD1 (5 bases). Deletions cut 5 bases from V and 3 bases from J, with 13 bases between. The CDR3 consists of 14 residues.